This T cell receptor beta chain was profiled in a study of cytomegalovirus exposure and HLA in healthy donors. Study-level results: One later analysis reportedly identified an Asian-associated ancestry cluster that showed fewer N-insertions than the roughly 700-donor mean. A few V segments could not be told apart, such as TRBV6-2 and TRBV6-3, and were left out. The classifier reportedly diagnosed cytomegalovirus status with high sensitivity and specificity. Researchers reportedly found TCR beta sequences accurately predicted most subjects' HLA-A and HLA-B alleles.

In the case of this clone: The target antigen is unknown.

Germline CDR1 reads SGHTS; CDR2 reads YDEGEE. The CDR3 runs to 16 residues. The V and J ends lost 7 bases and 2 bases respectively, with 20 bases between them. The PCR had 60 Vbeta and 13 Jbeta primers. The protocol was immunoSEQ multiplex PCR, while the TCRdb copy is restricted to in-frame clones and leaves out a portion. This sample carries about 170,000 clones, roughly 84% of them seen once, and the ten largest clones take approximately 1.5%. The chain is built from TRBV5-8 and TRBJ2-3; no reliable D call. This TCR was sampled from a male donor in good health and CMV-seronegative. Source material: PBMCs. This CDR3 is CASSLELINYTDTQYF. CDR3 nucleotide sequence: TGTGCCAGCTCCCTGGAGCTAATCAATTACACAGATACGCAGTATTTT.